Each of the 10 T cell receptor beta chains below was sequenced from the same sample in a study of OX40 agonist ivuxolimab in advanced cancers. Generated by immunoSEQ multiplex PCR, the TCRdb table keeps only in-frame clones and is missing some. The sample lists over 55,000 clones, approximately 89% occurring once. The sequencing used CD4+ or CD8+ T cells sorted from blood, collected in a trial of the OX40 agonist ivuxolimab. The receptors come from an adult with an advanced solid tumor such as melanoma, head and neck, liver or kidney cancer.

J is TRBJ1-4 and V is TRBV29-1; 9 nucleotides match TRBD1. CDR1 is SQVTM and CDR2 is ANQGSEA in the germline V gene. Trimming at V came to 6 bases and at J to 4 bases, leaving 15 bases not matched to a gene. This CDR3 spans 17 amino acids. This chain's CDR3 is CSVRPGQGRRDNEKLFF. CDR3 nucleotides: TGCAGCGTAAGACCGGGACAGGGACGCCGAGATAATGAAAAACTGTTTTTT.

This chain links TRBV5-1 with TRBJ1-1, with 9 positions matching TRBD1. This CDR3 is built from 13 residues. After removal of 4 bases from V and 5 bases from J, the junction contained 3 bases not matched to a gene. The germline gives CDR1 SGHRS, CDR2 YFSETQ. This CDR3 reads CASSLDRGTEAFF. Here the CDR3 DNA reads TGCGCCAGCAGCCTAGACAGGGGGACTGAAGCTTTCTTT.

The chain recombines TRBV6-1 with TRBJ2-2, with D possibly being TRBD2 (6 bases). The CDR3 length is 15 residues. Between the trimmed V and J ends, which lost 8 bases and 2 bases, there was a span of 15 bases. Germline lookup yields CDR1 MNHNS and CDR2 SASEGT. CDR3 DNA: TGTGCCAGCTTCATGGGACTGGGAAACACCGGGGAGCTGTTTTTT. It codes for CASFMGLGNTGELFF.

The chain is built from TRBV21-1 and TRBJ1-6. TRBV21-1 is a recognized pseudogene. CDR3 length: 15 residues. The CDR3 DNA reads as TGTGCCAGCAGCAAAGAGGCCGTACTGCTTTCACCCCTCCACTTT. Amino acids: CASSKEAVLLSPLHF.

The genes are TRBV5-4 and TRBJ1-2; maybe TRBD1 (5 bases). Germline V gives CDR1 SGHNT, CDR2 YYREEE (reference sequence). V dropped 4 bases and J dropped 8 bases, with 12 bases sitting between them. The CDR3 contains 12 residues. DNA of the CDR3: TGTGCCAGCAGCCCCCGGGAGGGGGGCTACACCTTC. The encoded protein is CASSPREGGYTF.

A single count supports this clone. This chain links TRBV6-1 with TRBJ1-2; 8 bases fit TRBD1. The CDR3 is 15 residues long. The V segment lost 3 bases and the J segment 4 bases; nucleotides outside the gene matches: 7. Germline values: CDR1 MNHNS, CDR2 SASEGT. The CDR3 protein is CASSDQGAGGYGYTF. CDR3 sequence (DNA): TGTGCCAGCAGTGATCAGGGGGCGGGTGGCTATGGCTACACCTTC.

This rearrangement joins TRBV5-4 to TRBJ2-2; tentatively, D is TRBD1 (5 bases). V gave up 0 bases and J gave up 0 bases, with 9 bases separating them. CDR3 length: 16 amino acids. Germline CDR1 SGHNT, CDR2 YYREEE (reference sequence). DNA for the CDR3: TGTGCCAGCAGCTTGGGGGGCGGATCGAACACCGGGGAGCTGTTTTTT. Its protein product is CASSLGGGSNTGELFF.

The V and J genes are TRBV5-1 and TRBJ2-5; 10 nucleotides agree with TRBD2. The V gene end was trimmed by 0 bases and the J gene end by 5 bases; junction bases not matched to a gene: 7. Germline CDR1 is SGHRS and CDR2 is YFSETQ. The CDR3 loop spans 16 amino acids. CDR3 bases: TGCGCCAGCAGCTTGGCCCCAGCGGGGGGGCCGGAGACCCAGTACTTC. Protein: CASSLAPAGGPETQYF.

The chain combines TRBV7-2 with TRBJ1-2; tentatively, D is TRBD1 (5 bases). V lost 5 bases and J 4 bases, leaving 14 bases between the germline ends. CDR3 length equals 14 residues. Germline CDR1 reads SGHTA; CDR2 reads FQGNSA. In DNA form, the CDR3 reads TGTGCCAGCAGCCCCTGGGGGTCCATCTATGGCTACACCTTC. Translation gives CASSPWGSIYGYTF.

V usage is TRBV7-9 and J usage is TRBJ2-3, with 7 bases aligning to TRBD1. The ends lost 5 bases at V and 6 bases at J; junction bases unmatched: 11. The CDR3 contains 15 residues. Germline assignment: CDR1 SEHNR and CDR2 FQNEAQ (reference sequence). CDR3 protein: CASSKRTGVFDTQYF. CDR3 nucleotide sequence: TGTGCCAGCAGCAAAAGGACAGGTGTATTTGATACGCAGTATTTT.